One sample yielded the 17 T cell receptor beta chains listed below, sequenced in a study of regulatory T cells in long-lasting Graves disease. Arm-PCR with iRepertoire HTBI primers amplified the CDR3 regions for these TCR beta libraries. TCRdb re-called the multiplex PCR reads with MiXCR, one entry per CDR3 protein. In the table there are approximately 400,000 distinct CDR3 sequences, 15% of which are singletons. The sample's time point: newly diagnosed GD, antithyroid drugs for less than 3 months. TCR sequences were obtained from RNA taken from PBMCs. The data also belong to a second study, concerning T cells in Graves' hyperthyroidism and ophthalmopathy.

Sequencing was performed on peripheral blood mononuclear cells (PBMCs), taken at new diagnosis, from a patient treated with antithyroid drugs. Every receptor here comes from a woman aged 25 to 39 with Graves disease.

This clonotype has ten or more counts. The chain employs TRBV7-9 and TRBJ2-3; the match to TRBD2 covers 11 bases. CDR1 is SEHNR and CDR2 is FQNEAQ in the germline V gene (reference sequence). The length of the CDR3 is 18 residues. The J segment lost 2 bases and the V segment lost 5 bases, leaving 12 bases of the junction unmatched. CDR3 region: CASSGASGRPPTTDTQYF. The CDR3 DNA sequence: TGTGCCAGCAGCGGGGCTAGCGGGAGGCCCCCCACCACAGATACGCAGTATTTT.

Only a few counts were recorded for this clonotype. The chain uses TRBV13 and TRBJ1-6; perhaps TRBD1 as D (5 bases). The CDR3 spans 13 residues. Germline CDR1 PRHDT, CDR2 FYEKMQ (reference sequence). The V and J ends lost 1 base and 13 bases respectively, with 11 bases between them. CDR3 sequence reads: CASSLDRRFPLHF. As DNA, the CDR3 is TGTGCCAGCAGCTTAGACAGGCGGTTCCCCCTCCACTTT.

This clonotype occurred many times. The genes are TRBV28 and TRBJ2-1; 8 bases are shared with TRBD1. The CDR3 consists of 15 residues. The J segment lost 4 bases and the V segment lost 7 bases, leaving 9 bases of the junction unmatched. CDR1 is MDHEN and CDR2 is SYDVKM in the germline V gene. The CDR3 protein is CASTGQGAGYNEQFF. The DNA for the CDR3 is TGTGCCAGCACCGGTCAGGGGGCCGGATACAATGAGCAGTTCTTC.

This clonotype was detected many times. The chain links TRBV29-1 to TRBJ2-5, with D uncertain. Germline V CDR1 and CDR2: SQVTM, ANQGSEA. This CDR3 contains 13 residues. V lost 6 bases and J lost 4, with 15 bases in between. The CDR3 sequence is CSVTIVLGETQYF. CDR3 bases: TGCAGCGTCACTATCGTCCTTGGAGAGACCCAGTACTTC.

This clonotype was seen repeatedly, ten times or more. This chain joins TRBV19 and TRBJ2-3; D is unclear. The CDR3 contains 16 residues. Trimming left V 6 bases short and J 0 bases short, with 16 bases between. The germline gives CDR1 LNHDA, CDR2 SQIVND (reference sequence). The DNA of the CDR3 is TGTGCCAGTAGAAAACGCGGCTTGGCTAGCACAGATACGCAGTATTTT. Amino acid sequence: CASRKRGLASTDTQYF. Full variable domain (rest looked up from reference TRBV19 and TRBJ2-3): DGGITQSPKYLFRKEGQNVTLSCEQNLNHDAMYWYRQDPGQGLRLIYYSQIVNDFQKGDIAEGYSVSREKKESFPLTVTSAQKNPTAFYLCASRKRGLASTDTQYFGPGTRLTVL.

The rearrangement links TRBV3-1 to TRBJ2-5; D gene ambiguous. Looked up from germline, CDR1 is LGHDT and CDR2 is YNNKEL (reference sequence). CDR3 length: 16 amino acids. Trimming stripped 5 bases from V and 5 bases from J, with 21 bases between. DNA for the CDR3: TGTGCCAGCAGCGAAGTCCGGGCAGCGAGGCGGGAGACCCAGTACTTC. It yields the protein CASSEVRAARRETQYF.

This clonotype was picked up many times. The chain recombines TRBV27 with TRBJ2-5, with a tentative D call TRBD2 (5 bases). The V end lost 4 bases, the J end lost 7 bases, and 7 bases lay between the germline ends. CDR1 is MNHEY and CDR2 is SMNVEV in the germline V gene (reference sequence). The CDR3 has 11 amino acids. The CDR3 is CASSYGGTQYF. CDR3 DNA sequence: TGTGCCAGCAGTTACGGAGGGACCCAGTACTTC.

Regarding this clonotype: This may come from a read error, since a much larger clone is one base off. This likely comes from a read error, as the CDR3 has no conserved phenylalanine or tryptophan at its end. V is TRBV20-1 and J is TRBJ2-7; 7 positions match TRBD2. Germline V gives CDR1 DFQATT, CDR2 SNEGSKA (reference sequence). The J segment lost 6 bases and the V segment lost 6 bases, leaving 11 bases of the junction unmatched. This CDR3 contains 13 residues. The CDR3: CSAQDRDYPEQYL. In DNA, the CDR3 is TGCAGTGCCCAAGACCGGGACTATCCCGAGCAGTACCTC.

The chain employs TRBV12-5 and TRBJ2-3; D is unclear. The CDR3 is 16 residues long. Germline V gene data show CDR1 as LGHNT and CDR2 as FRNRAP. V shed 0 bases and J shed 6 bases, with 16 bases lying between them. CDR3 region: CASGLVPDLRRDTQYF. As DNA, the CDR3 is TGTGCTAGTGGTTTGGTCCCTGACCTCAGGCGGGATACGCAGTATTTT.

The rearrangement joins TRBV5-1 to TRBJ2-2; D might be TRBD1 or TRBD2, each matching 6 bases. The V gene lost 0 bases and the J gene lost 5 bases, with 11 bases spanning the gap. Germline CDR1 and CDR2: SGHRS and YFSETQ. The CDR3 is made up of 15 amino acids. The CDR3 reads CASSLVQGTTGELFF. In DNA, the CDR3 is TGCGCCAGCAGCTTGGTCCAGGGGACTACCGGGGAGCTGTTTTTT.

This clonotype has ten or more counts. The chain links TRBV12-3 or TRBV12-4 to TRBJ2-7, with 7 bases that match TRBD1. The ends lost 0 bases at V and 3 bases at J; junction bases unmatched: 2. CDR3 length: 14 amino acids. This chain's CDR3 is CASSLAQGHYEQYF. The CDR3, as DNA: TGTGCCAGCAGTTTAGCACAGGGGCACTACGAGCAGTACTTC.

The chain links TRBV7-2 to TRBJ2-7; possibly TRBD2 for D (6 bases). This CDR3 spans 14 amino acids. The V end was cut by 5 bases, the J end by 6 bases, with 17 bases between. From germline, CDR1 is SGHTA and CDR2 FQGNSA. CDR3 DNA sequence: TGTGCCAGCAGCACCAGGAGGGCCGGTGGCGAGCAGTACTTC. It encodes CASSTRRAGGEQYF.

V is TRBV20-1 and J is TRBJ1-3, with 7 nucleotides matching TRBD1. The V and J ends lost 4 bases and 4 bases, in that order; junction bases with no gene match: 1. The germline gives CDR1 DFQATT, CDR2 SNEGSKA (reference sequence). The CDR3 runs to 12 residues. The CDR3 here is CSAIQGGNTIYF. The DNA for the CDR3 is TGCAGTGCTATACAGGGGGGAAACACCATATATTTT.

This clonotype has a count of ten or more. The chain has TRBV9 and TRBJ2-7; D perhaps matches TRBD2 (7 bases). The CDR3 is 17 residues long. Trimming took off 0 bases at V and 1 base at J, with 17 bases between the two ends. CDR1 SGDLS and CDR2 YYNGEE come from the germline V gene. CDR3 protein: CASSVAGGPESSYEQYF. CDR3 nucleotide sequence: TGTGCCAGCAGCGTAGCGGGGGGCCCCGAATCTTCCTACGAGCAGTACTTC.

This clonotype was observed at least ten times. V and J are TRBV5-1 and TRBJ1-6; D unclear. The CDR3 is 17 residues long. Trimming removed 3 bases at V and 7 bases at J, with 20 bases between. Germline V gene data show CDR1 as SGHRS and CDR2 as YFSETQ. CDR3 sequence (DNA): TGCGCCAGCAGCTCCTCACTCCGGATGGGAAAGAATTCACCCCTCCACTTT. It translates to CASSSSLRMGKNSPLHF.

The sample holds a few counts of this clonotype. This sequence joins TRBV5-1 and TRBJ2-1; 9 bases are shared with TRBD1. The CDR3 extends over 15 amino acids. V was pared by 4 bases and J by 6 bases, with 8 bases of the junction left unmatched. CDR1 and CDR2 (germline): SGHRS, YFSETQ. Here the CDR3 DNA reads TGCGCCAGCAGCATCCGGACAGGGGCCCTCAATGAGCAGTTCTTC. Amino acids: CASSIRTGALNEQFF.

The rearrangement links TRBV12-3 or TRBV12-4 to TRBJ2-5, with D perhaps given as TRBD1 or TRBD2 (5 bases each). This CDR3 comprises 14 residues. V shed 5 bases and J shed 5 bases, with 15 bases lying between them. The CDR3 region is CASSRSGGAETQYF. The DNA for the CDR3 is TGTGCCAGCAGTCGATCTGGGGGTGCGGAGACCCAGTACTTC.